The source of this T cell receptor beta chain is a study of blood T cells in healthy people across ages. Next came a second PCR, run for roughly 6 to 11 cycles, which used a sample-barcoded 5' primer along with a J-beta primer mix. TCRdb re-called the 5' RACE reads through MiXCR, storing one row per CDR3 protein. The sample holds 1,500,000 or so distinct CDR3 sequences, approximately 43% seen once. Each donor gave roughly 9.1 milliliters of peripheral blood. The study's findings and limits: Long-lived donors carried more naive CD4+ cells and greater diversity than aged donors.

This clonotype came up a few times. Its antigen is still unknown. The CDR3 consists of 11 residues. Per germline, CDR1 SQVTM and CDR2 ANQGSEA. V lost 6 bases and J lost 6, with 12 bases in between. The specimen was blood. V and J are TRBV29-1 and TRBJ2-7; unclear D gene. The clonotype originates from a woman in her late teens or twenties in good health. This CDR3 is CSVSSGPEQYF. The CDR3 coding sequence is TGCAGCGTGTCTTCGGGCCCCGAGCAGTACTTC.